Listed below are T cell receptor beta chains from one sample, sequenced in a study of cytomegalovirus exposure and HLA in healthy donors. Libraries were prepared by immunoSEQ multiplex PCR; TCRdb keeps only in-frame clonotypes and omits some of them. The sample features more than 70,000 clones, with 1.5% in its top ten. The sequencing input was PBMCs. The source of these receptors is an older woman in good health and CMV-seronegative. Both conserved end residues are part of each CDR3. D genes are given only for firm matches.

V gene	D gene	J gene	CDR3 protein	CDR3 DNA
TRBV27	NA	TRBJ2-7	CASSPSTGWGEQYF	TGTGCCAGCAGTCCCTCGACAGGTTGGGGCGAGCAGTACTTC
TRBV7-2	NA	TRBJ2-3	CASSNRLSGSTDTQYF	TGTGCCAGCAGTAACCGACTAAGCGGGAGCACAGATACGCAGTATTTT
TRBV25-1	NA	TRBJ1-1	CASTPFWGKNTEAFF	TGTGCCAGCACCCCGTTCTGGGGCAAAAACACTGAAGCTTTCTTT
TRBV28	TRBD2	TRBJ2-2	CASREGTGELFF	TGTGCCAGCCGGGAGGGGACCGGGGAGCTGTTTTTT
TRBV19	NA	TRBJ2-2	CASSTQQNTGELFF	TGTGCCAGTAGCACACAACAGAACACCGGGGAGCTGTTTTTT
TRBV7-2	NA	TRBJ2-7	CASSLVYGEQYF	TGTGCCAGCAGCTTAGTGTACGGGGAGCAGTACTTC
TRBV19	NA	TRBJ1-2	CASSMGTGRFGYTF	TGTGCCAGTAGTATGGGAACAGGTCGTTTTGGCTACACCTTC
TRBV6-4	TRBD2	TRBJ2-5	CASSDSTGGPIETQYF	TGTGCCAGCAGTGACTCAACGGGAGGCCCTATTGAAACCCAGTACTTC
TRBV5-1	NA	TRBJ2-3	CASSLAMGEGTDTQYF	TGCGCCAGCAGCTTGGCCATGGGGGAGGGCACAGATACGCAGTATTTT
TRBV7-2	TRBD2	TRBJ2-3	CASSLPGTRGTDTQYF	TGTGCCAGCAGCCTTCCCGGGACTAGGGGGACAGATACGCAGTATTTT
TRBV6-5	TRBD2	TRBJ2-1	CASRLSGRAVEQFF	TGTGCCAGCAGGCTTAGCGGGAGGGCCGTTGAGCAGTTCTTC
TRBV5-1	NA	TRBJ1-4	CASSLQGTNEKLFF	TGCGCCAGCAGCTTACAGGGAACTAATGAAAAACTGTTTTTT
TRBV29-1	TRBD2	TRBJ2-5	CSTFGRTQETQYF	TGCAGCACATTCGGGAGGACCCAAGAGACCCAGTACTTC
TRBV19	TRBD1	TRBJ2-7	CASGGTGSYEQYF	TGTGCCAGTGGGGGGACAGGCTCCTACGAGCAGTACTTC
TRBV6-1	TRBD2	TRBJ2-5	CASSEFRTSLGETQYF	TGTGCCAGCAGTGAATTTCGGACTAGTCTAGGGGAGACCCAGTACTTC
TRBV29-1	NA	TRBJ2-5	CSVQTGQETQYF	TGCAGCGTTCAAACGGGCCAAGAGACCCAGTACTTC
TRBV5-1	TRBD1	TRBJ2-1	CASSLADRDNEQFF	TGCGCCAGCAGCTTGGCGGACAGGGACAATGAGCAGTTCTTC
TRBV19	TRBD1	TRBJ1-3	CASSPRTGTGNTIYF	TGTGCCAGCAGCCCGAGGACAGGGACTGGAAACACCATATATTTT
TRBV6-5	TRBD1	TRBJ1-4	CASTDSGGADEKLFF	TGTGCCAGCACTGACTCAGGGGGGGCCGATGAAAAACTGTTTTTT
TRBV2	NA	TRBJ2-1	CASRGDSPANEQFF	TGTGCCAGCAGGGGGGACTCCCCTGCCAATGAGCAGTTCTTC
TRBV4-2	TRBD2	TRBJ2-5	CASSPSSGRLQETQYF	TGTGCCAGCAGCCCCTCTAGCGGGAGGTTGCAAGAGACCCAGTACTTC
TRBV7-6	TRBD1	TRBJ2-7	CASSLAGGQIYEQYF	TGTGCCAGCAGCTTAGCAGGGGGACAGATCTACGAGCAGTACTTC
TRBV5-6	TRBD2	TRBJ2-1	CASSLSAGLADNEQFF	TGTGCCAGCAGCTTGTCGGCGGGCCTAGCGGACAATGAGCAGTTCTTC
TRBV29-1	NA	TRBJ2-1	CSVDREYNEQFF	TGCAGCGTTGACAGGGAATACAATGAGCAGTTCTTC
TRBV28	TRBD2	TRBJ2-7	CASSSGTSGFLF	TGTGCCAGCAGTTCCGGGACTAGCGGGTTCTTATTC
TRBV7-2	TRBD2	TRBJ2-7	CASSPSGGSYEQYF	TGTGCCAGCAGCCCCAGCGGGGGCTCCTACGAGCAGTACTTC
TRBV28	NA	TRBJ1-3	CASSLDQGSGNTIYF	TGTGCCAGCAGTCTCGATCAGGGCTCTGGAAACACCATATATTTT
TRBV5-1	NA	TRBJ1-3	CASSLNRQASGNTIYF	TGCGCCAGCAGCTTGAATAGACAGGCCTCTGGAAACACCATATATTTT
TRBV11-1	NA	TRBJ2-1	CASSSQASSYNEQFF	TGTGCCAGCAGTTCCCAAGCTAGCTCCTACAATGAGCAGTTCTTC
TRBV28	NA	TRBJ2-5	CASTRAGTRGLYF	TGTGCCAGCACCCGGGCCGGTACGCGCGGGCTGTACTTC
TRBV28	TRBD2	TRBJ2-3	CASRASGSPDTQYF	TGTGCCAGCAGGGCTAGCGGGTCCCCAGATACGCAGTATTTT
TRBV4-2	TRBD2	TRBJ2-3	CASSQRPAGGITDTQYF	TGTGCCAGCAGCCAACGCCCGGCGGGAGGGATCACAGATACGCAGTATTTT
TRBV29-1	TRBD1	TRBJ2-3	CSGDRVIDTQYF	TGCAGCGGGGACAGGGTTATAGATACGCAGTATTTT
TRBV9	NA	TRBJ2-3	CASTSGSGNTDTQYF	TGTGCCAGCACGAGTGGGAGCGGAAACACAGATACGCAGTATTTT
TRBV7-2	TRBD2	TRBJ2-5	CASSSGLAAVTQETQYF	TGTGCCAGCAGCTCAGGACTAGCGGCAGTAACTCAAGAGACCCAGTACTTC
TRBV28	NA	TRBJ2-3	CASTSWPDTQYF	TGTGCCAGCACCTCCTGGCCAGATACGCAGTATTTT
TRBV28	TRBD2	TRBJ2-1	CASSSPGLGSSNEQFF	TGTGCCAGCAGTTCTCCGGGACTAGGCTCGAGCAATGAGCAGTTCTTC
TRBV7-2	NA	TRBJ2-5	CASSTQGMSETQYF	TGTGCCAGCAGCACGCAGGGGATGTCAGAGACCCAGTACTTC
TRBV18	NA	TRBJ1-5	CASSPATDNQPQHF	TGTGCCAGCTCACCAGCCACAGACAATCAGCCCCAGCATTTT
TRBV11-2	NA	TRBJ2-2	CASSLDINTGELFF	TGTGCCAGCAGCTTAGACATCAACACCGGGGAGCTGTTTTTT
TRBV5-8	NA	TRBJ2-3	CASSPSGDTQYF	TGTGCCAGCAGCCCGTCTGGCGATACGCAGTATTTT